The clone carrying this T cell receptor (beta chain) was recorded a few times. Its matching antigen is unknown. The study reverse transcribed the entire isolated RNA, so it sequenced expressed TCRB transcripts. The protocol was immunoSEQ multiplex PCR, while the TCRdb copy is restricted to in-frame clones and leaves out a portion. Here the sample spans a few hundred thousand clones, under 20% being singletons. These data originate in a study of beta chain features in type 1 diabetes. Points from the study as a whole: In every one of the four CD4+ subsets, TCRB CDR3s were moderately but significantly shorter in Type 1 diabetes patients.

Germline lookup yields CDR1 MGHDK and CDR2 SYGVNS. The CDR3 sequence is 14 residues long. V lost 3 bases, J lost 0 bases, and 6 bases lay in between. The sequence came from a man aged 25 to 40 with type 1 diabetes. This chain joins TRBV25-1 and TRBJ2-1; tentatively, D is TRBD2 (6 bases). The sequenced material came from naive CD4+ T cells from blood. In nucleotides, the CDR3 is TGTGCCAGCAGTGACGGGGGCTCCTACAATGAGCAGTTCTTC. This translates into CASSDGGSYNEQFF.